The T cell receptor (beta chain) under discussion was sequenced for a study of Graves' ophthalmopathy and Graves' hyperthyroidism. Study-wide points: In blood appeared most of the expanded thyroid clonotypes whose frequency exceeded 0.001. In predicting ophthalmopathy progression, the model reached 70% to 71% sensitivity and roughly 75% specificity.

The CDR3 runs 13 residues. The germline gives CDR1 SGHAT, CDR2 FQNNGV. V gave up 6 bases and J gave up 4 bases, with 12 bases separating them. Hyperthyroidism patients were newly diagnosed, ill under 2 months, and aged 18 to 65 years. Exclusion applied to patients with other autoimmune diseases, uncontrolled infections, pregnancy or lactation. This clonotype was picked up many times. Its antigen is as yet unknown. The authors amplified TCR beta CDR3 regions from RNA transcripts. HTBI-primed first-round RT-PCR preceded second-round multiplex PCR. MiXCR, applied by TCRdb to the multiplex PCR reads, yields one record per CDR3 protein. The sample carries 1 million to 1.3 million distinct CDR3 sequences, roughly 35% recorded once.

This sequence was found in an adult man with Graves' hyperthyroidism. J is TRBJ1-2 and V is TRBV11-2, with D perhaps TRBD1 (6 bases). The sample taken for sequencing was peripheral blood or thyroid tissue (not recorded which). The CDR3: CASRHGTSYGYTF. The CDR3 DNA sequence: TGTGCCAGCAGACATGGGACATCCTATGGCTACACCTTC.